This T cell receptor beta chain emerged from a study of blood T cell repertoires in COVID-19. For the study at large: Samples taken during acute and convalescent COVID-19 were collected in the United States, Italy and Spain. The analysed material was cDNA or gDNA that came from T cells, B-cell-depleted T cells, or PBMCs.

Per the authors' pipeline: Amplified reference gene primers provided the basis for estimating nucleated cell counts. Using immunoSEQ multiplex PCR, the repertoire was profiled, and TCRdb retains in-frame clones only, with some absent. V and J calls and clone size are given by that table; D and trimming were obtained from the DNA. This repertoire shows about 60,000 clones, 75% to 90% found once; its top ten account for roughly 10%. Seattle patients were enrolled while actively infected and followed longitudinally. Trimming at V came to 4 bases and at J to 8 bases, leaving 10 bases not matched to a gene. CDR1 is LNHDA and CDR2 is SQIVND in the germline V gene (reference sequence). The CDR3 consists of 14 residues.

This clonotype was sampled from a man aged 25-40 years with COVID-19, enrolled during active disease. The chain employs TRBV19 and TRBJ1-2, with 7 bases lining up with TRBD1. Sequenced sample: peripheral blood. The CDR3 bases are TGTGCCAGTAGTAGAGGGACAGAACTAGTCGGCTACACCTTC. Amino acid sequence: CASSRGTELVGYTF.